One and the same sample provided the 32 T cell receptor beta chains below, sequenced in a study of tumor-infiltrating lymphocytes in localized non-small cell lung cancer. Some clones are missing from TCRdb's copy, which holds only in-frame ones; the method was immunoSEQ multiplex PCR. The profile covers under 15,000 clones, with 78% appearing a single time and 4.5% taken by the ten largest. Sequencing was carried out using lung tumor tissue. Receptors were obtained from a human donor with non-small cell lung cancer.

The chain uses TRBV21-1 and TRBJ2-5. TRBV21-1 is a listed pseudogene. The CDR3 totals 15 residues. DNA of the CDR3: TGTGCCAGCAGCAAAGGACCCTGGCGTCAAGAGACCCAGTACTTC. Translation gives CASSKGPWRQETQYF.

V usage is TRBV6-6 and J usage is TRBJ2-5; TRBD2 is a possible D gene (7 bases). Germline lookup yields CDR1 MNHNY and CDR2 SVGAGI (reference sequence). Trimming took 0 bases from V and 2 from J, leaving 10 bases between them. The CDR3 is 15 residues long. CDR3 DNA: TGTGCCAGCAGTTACTCGGGAGGGGGGCAAGAGACCCAGTACTTC. Translated, it gives CASSYSGGGQETQYF.

The chain employs TRBV12-5 and TRBJ2-1, with D tentatively TRBD2 (5 bases). The germline gives CDR1 LGHNT, CDR2 FRNRAP. The CDR3 loop spans 12 amino acids. The V end lost 8 bases, the J end lost 5 bases, and 10 bases lay between the germline ends. CDR3 bases: TGTGCTAGTAAGGGAGTCAACAATGAGCAGTTCTTC. It encodes CASKGVNNEQFF. Drawing the rest from reference TRBV12-5 and TRBJ2-1, the complete variable domain is DARVTQTPRHKVTEMGQEVTMRCQPILGHNTVFWYRQTMMQGLELLAYFRNRAPLDDSGMPKDRFSAEMPDATLATLKIQPSEPRDSAVYFCASKGVNNEQFFGPGTRLTVL.

This clone was seen only once. The chain is built from TRBV29-1 and TRBJ2-3; D is unresolved. The ends were cut back, 3 bases at V and 2 bases at J, with 9 bases in the middle. CDR3 length: 13 amino acids. CDR1 is SQVTM and CDR2 is ANQGSEA in the germline V gene. CDR3 region: CSVDYRTTDTQYF. DNA of the CDR3: TGCAGCGTTGATTATAGGACCACAGATACGCAGTATTTT.

This chain links TRBV4-1 with TRBJ2-3; D possibly uses TRBD1 or TRBD2 (5 bases each). CDR1 and CDR2 from the germline V gene are MGHRA and YSYEKL. The CDR3 consists of 16 residues. The V end was cut by 0 bases, the J end by 4 bases, with 14 bases between. The chain's CDR3 is CASSQDRGAQADTQYF. In DNA form, the CDR3 reads TGCGCCAGCAGCCAAGATCGAGGGGCCCAAGCAGATACGCAGTATTTT.

The chain employs TRBV5-5 and TRBJ1-1; D not certain. The CDR3 consists of 11 residues. The germline V and J ends were trimmed by 0 bases and 8 bases, with 5 bases remaining between them. CDR1 is SGHKS and CDR2 is YYEKEE in the germline V gene (reference sequence). CDR3 bases: TGTGCCAGCAGCTTGGGGGTCGAAGCTTTCTTT. It codes for CASSLGVEAFF.

The chain couples TRBV19 to TRBJ2-1; no clear D gene. Trimming removed 5 bases at V and 4 bases at J, with 9 bases between. CDR1 and CDR2 (germline): LNHDA, SQIVND (reference sequence). The CDR3 sequence is 13 residues long. CDR3 DNA: TGTGCCAGTAGTCCTAATGAATACAATGAGCAGTTCTTC. Amino acid sequence: CASSPNEYNEQFF.

The chain employs TRBV28 and TRBJ1-5; no clear D. CDR3 length: 17 amino acids. CDR1 is MDHEN and CDR2 is SYDVKM in the germline V gene. Trimming shortened V by 3 bases and J by 4 bases, and 19 bases separated the two germline ends. Written as DNA, the CDR3 is TGTGCCAGCAGTTTGCGAGGACTTTCGATTGTAAATCAGCCCCAGCATTTT. This codes for CASSLRGLSIVNQPQHF.

This clone has more than one count but fewer than ten. The genes are TRBV4-3 and TRBJ1-6, with 10 bases that match TRBD1. V lost 0 bases, J lost 2 bases, and 13 bases stayed unmatched. The CDR3 totals 21 residues. From germline, CDR1 is LGHNA and CDR2 YSLEER. In DNA form, the CDR3 reads TGCGCCAGCAGCCAAGATACGCTACCCGGGACAGGGGATCCCTATAATTCACCCCTCCACTTT. Amino acid sequence: CASSQDTLPGTGDPYNSPLHF.

The V and J genes are TRBV9 and TRBJ2-5; D could derive from TRBD1 or TRBD2 (5 bases each). The CDR3 spans 15 residues. Trimming pared 4 bases from V and 7 bases from J, leaving 20 bases between. Per the germline V gene, CDR1 is SGDLS and CDR2 is YYNGEE. The CDR3 spells CASSPYLGDRATQYF. As DNA, the CDR3 is TGTGCCAGCAGCCCATACCTGGGGGATAGAGCGACCCAGTACTTC.

The chain couples TRBV5-1 to TRBJ1-5, with no clear D. Germline V CDR1 and CDR2: SGHRS, YFSETQ. Trimming pared 0 bases from V and 4 bases from J, leaving 11 bases between. CDR3 size: 15 residues. The CDR3: CASSLEFGRNQPQHF. The CDR3 DNA reads as TGCGCCAGCAGCTTGGAGTTTGGACGGAATCAGCCCCAGCATTTT.

The V call is TRBV19, the J call TRBJ2-2, with D possibly TRBD1 on 5 matching bases. V lost 4 bases to trimming and J lost 6 bases, with 18 bases between them. Germline V gives CDR1 LNHDA, CDR2 SQIVND (reference sequence). This CDR3 has 16 amino acids. CDR3 nucleotides: TGTGCCAGTAGTAGTTTCGGACAAGTCGACGCCGGGGAGCTGTTTTTT. This encodes CASSSFGQVDAGELFF.

The chain has TRBV7-2 and TRBJ2-2; 7 bases map to TRBD1. The length of the CDR3 is 15 residues. Germline V gene data show CDR1 as SGHTA and CDR2 as FQGNSA. V shed 11 bases and J 0 bases; nucleotides not matched to a gene: 9. This chain's CDR3 is CAWRIGTANTGELFF. DNA of the CDR3: TGTGCCTGGCGGATCGGGACAGCGAACACCGGGGAGCTGTTTTTT.

V gene TRBV19 combines with J gene TRBJ1-3; D uncertain. Trimming cost V 8 bases and J 0 bases, with 8 bases left between them. Germline V gene lookup returns CDR1 LNHDA and CDR2 SQIVND (reference sequence). CDR3 length: 13 residues. CDR3 residues: CASSHSSGNTIYF. CDR3 DNA sequence: TGTGCCAGTTCCCATAGCTCTGGAAACACCATATATTTT.

V is TRBV30 and J is TRBJ1-6; D is ambiguous. This CDR3 has 12 amino acids. V lost 4 bases to trimming and J lost 9 bases, with 10 bases between them. From germline, CDR1 is GTSNPN and CDR2 SVGIG (reference sequence). The DNA for the CDR3 is TGTGCCTGGAAGGTGGGCAGTTCACCCCTCCACTTT. It specifies CAWKVGSSPLHF.

The chain uses TRBV19 and TRBJ1-4; 7 bases are a match to TRBD1. J was trimmed by 3 bases and V by 6 bases; bases with no gene match: 10. Per germline, CDR1 LNHDA and CDR2 SQIVND (reference sequence). The CDR3 covers 16 residues. The CDR3 reads CASSNGQVMANEKLFF. For the CDR3, the DNA is TGTGCCAGTAGCAACGGACAGGTCATGGCTAATGAAAAACTGTTTTTT.

The CDR3 loop is CASRLSGTEAFF. The CDR3 bases are TGTGCCAGTAGGTTATCGGGAACTGAAGCTTTCTTT. The chain uses TRBV19 and TRBJ1-1; no clear D. Germline CDR1 and CDR2: LNHDA and SQIVND (reference sequence). CDR3 size: 12 residues. Trimming removed 6 bases from V and 5 bases from J, with 10 bases in between.

The chain combines TRBV9 with TRBJ2-2; D possibly uses TRBD1 or TRBD2 (5 bases each). Germline CDR1 reads SGDLS; CDR2 reads YYNGEE. CDR3 length: 15 amino acids. V lost 4 bases, J lost 1 base, and 11 bases lay in between. Here the CDR3 DNA reads TGTGCCAGCAGCCCTTATGGGGGGAACACCGGGGAGCTGTTTTTT. It yields the protein CASSPYGGNTGELFF.

The V and J genes are TRBV7-6 and TRBJ1-5; D may be TRBD1 (5 bases). Germline V gene lookup returns CDR1 SGHVS and CDR2 FNYEAQ. The CDR3 loop spans 15 amino acids. Trimming removed 3 bases at V and 0 bases at J, with 9 bases between. The CDR3 DNA reads as TGTGCCAGCAGCTTGACAGCTGATAGCAATCAGCCCCAGCATTTT. It codes for CASSLTADSNQPQHF.

The V gene is TRBV6-1, the J gene TRBJ2-4; 8 bases match TRBD1. Germline loops: CDR1 MNHNS, CDR2 SASEGT. Unmatched junction bases numbered 12, after V lost 3 bases and J lost 8 bases. This CDR3 is 16 amino acids long. This CDR3 reads CASSDRPQGAGDIQYF. The CDR3 coding sequence is TGTGCCAGCAGTGATAGGCCGCAGGGGGCCGGGGACATTCAGTACTTC.

V gene TRBV11-1 combines with J gene TRBJ1-4; D is undetermined. Per the germline V gene, CDR1 is SGHAT and CDR2 is FQDESV (reference sequence). CDR3 length: 14 amino acids. Trimming took 5 bases from V and 6 from J, leaving 13 bases between them. DNA for the CDR3: TGTGCCAGCAGCGCCACACTGATGGATGAAAAACTGTTTTTT. It specifies CASSATLMDEKLFF. The entire variable domain, with the rest obtained from reference TRBV11-1 and TRBJ1-4, is as follows: EAEVAQSPRYKITEKSQAVAFWCDPISGHATLYWYRQILGQGPELLVQFQDESVVDDSQLPKDRFSAERLKGVDSTLKIQPAELGDSAMYLCASSATLMDEKLFFGSGTQLSVL.

This clone is a singleton in its sample. The V call is TRBV19, the J call TRBJ1-2; possibly TRBD1 for D (5 bases). The length of the CDR3 is 13 residues. Germline CDR1 LNHDA, CDR2 SQIVND (reference sequence). V was trimmed by 6 bases and J by 5 bases, leaving 13 bases between them. The CDR3 is CASRDTRTYGYTF. The CDR3 DNA sequence: TGTGCCAGTAGGGACACGAGAACATATGGCTACACCTTC.

The rearrangement links TRBV19 to TRBJ2-5, with D possibly matching TRBD1 (5 bases). This CDR3 comprises 14 residues. Germline values: CDR1 LNHDA, CDR2 SQIVND (reference sequence). Trimming pared 4 bases from V and 2 bases from J, leaving 11 bases between. The CDR3 nucleotides read TGTGCCAGTAGTACCCGACAGCTTCAAGAGACCCAGTACTTC. Its protein product is CASSTRQLQETQYF.

The J gene is TRBJ1-1, the V gene TRBV7-3; TRBD1 is a possible D gene (5 bases). Germline CDR1 reads SGHTA; CDR2 reads FQGTGA. The CDR3 runs to 16 residues. V lost 5 bases to trimming and J lost 2 bases, with 18 bases between them. The CDR3 DNA reads TGTGCCAGCAGCCCCGCATCCCGGGGGTCTAACACTGAAGCTTTCTTT. Translation: CASSPASRGSNTEAFF. The variable domain in full, completed from reference TRBV7-3 and TRBJ1-1, reads GAGVSQTPSNKVTEKGKYVELRCDPISGHTALYWYRQSLGQGPEFLIYFQGTGAADDSGLPNDRFFAVRPEGSVSTLKIQRTERGDSAVYLCASSPASRGSNTEAFFGQGTRLTVV.

The V gene is TRBV9, the J gene TRBJ1-6, with D perhaps matching TRBD1 (5 bases). Trimming pared 0 bases from V and 14 bases from J, leaving 18 bases between. The CDR3 is 15 amino acids. Germline CDR1 reads SGDLS; CDR2 reads YYNGEE. CDR3 nucleotides: TGTGCCAGCAGCGTAGACTATGGCGAGCTGGGGGCCCTCCACTTT. This gives the protein CASSVDYGELGALHF.

The rearrangement uses TRBV5-1 and TRBJ1-5, with D maybe TRBD1 (6 bases). Germline V gene sequence: CDR1 SGHRS, CDR2 YFSETQ. The length of the CDR3 is 14 residues. Trimming shortened V by 6 bases and J by 1 base, and 11 bases separated the two germline ends. The CDR3 region has the DNA TGCGCCAGCAACCTACAGGGAAGCAATCAGCCCCAGCATTTT. This gives the protein CASNLQGSNQPQHF.

This clone appeared a single time. V and J are TRBV14 and TRBJ2-5, with D perhaps matching TRBD1 or TRBD2 (6 bases each). Deletions cut 1 base from V and 1 base from J, with 10 bases between. This CDR3 is built from 15 residues. Germline values: CDR1 SGHDN, CDR2 FVKESK. CDR3 nucleotide sequence: TGTGCCAGCAGCCAAGGGAGGGGGGTCCAAGAGACCCAGTACTTC. Amino acid sequence: CASSQGRGVQETQYF.

CDR3 coding DNA: TGTGCCAGCAGTGCTGGGTCAGGGACGGCTAATGAAAAACTGTTTTTT. Translation: CASSAGSGTANEKLFF. The chain links TRBV25-1 to TRBJ1-4; maybe TRBD1 (5 bases). CDR3 length equals 16 residues. Germline V gene lookup returns CDR1 MGHDK and CDR2 SYGVNS. Trimming stripped 4 bases from V and 3 bases from J, with 15 bases between.

This chain connects TRBV7-2 to TRBJ2-7; 8 nucleotides agree with TRBD2. The CDR3 is 15 residues long. CDR1 and CDR2 from the germline V gene are SGHTA and FQGNSA. With V trimmed by 1 base and J by 2 bases, 4 bases remained unmatched. In DNA form, the CDR3 reads TGTGCCAGCAGCTTAGAGTCGGGAGGGCCCTACGAGCAGTACTTC. Translation: CASSLESGGPYEQYF.

The rearrangement uses TRBV30 and TRBJ1-5; D may be TRBD1 (5 bases). Trimming shortened V by 2 bases and J by 7 bases, and 18 bases separated the two germline ends. This CDR3 is 15 amino acids long. CDR1 GTSNPN and CDR2 SVGIG come from the germline V gene (reference sequence). CDR3 nucleotides: TGTGCCTGGAGTCTGGTGGGACCCCGACGCCAGCCCCAGCATTTT. Its translation is CAWSLVGPRRQPQHF.

With regard to this clone: A junction boundary mismatches the germline segment, possibly from a read error. This chain joins TRBV5-1 and TRBJ2-2; D not resolved. Germline CDR1 SGHRS, CDR2 YFSETQ. The CDR3 extends over 12 amino acids. This CDR3 is CASSLGSGELFF. In DNA form, the CDR3 reads TGTGCCAGCAGCTTGGGGTCCGGGGAGCTGTTTTTT.

V gene TRBV5-4 combines with J gene TRBJ2-3; no definite D call. The germline V gene has CDR1 SGHNT and CDR2 YYREEE (reference sequence). V lost 4 bases and J 4 bases, leaving 13 bases between the germline ends. This CDR3 is built from 14 residues. The CDR3 here is CASSGPEWSDTQYF. The CDR3 DNA reads as TGTGCCAGCAGCGGGCCGGAATGGTCAGATACGCAGTATTTT. Combining the CDR3 with reference TRBV5-4 and TRBJ2-3 gives the whole variable domain ETGVTQSPTHLIKTRGQQVTLRCSSQSGHNTVSWYQQALGQGPQFIFQYYREEENGRGNFPPRFSGLQFPNYSSELNVNALELDDSALYLCASSGPEWSDTQYFGPGTRLTVL.